The 8 T cell receptor beta chains given below trace back to one sample, sequenced in a study of cytomegalovirus exposure and HLA in healthy donors. Vbeta (60) and Jbeta (13) primers were used in the PCR. Method: immunoSEQ multiplex PCR; TCRdb's copy keeps in-frame clones and lacks some. Found here are about 200,000 clones, around 79% of them singletons; the top ten hold 3.5% to 5%. Sequencing was done on a sample of PBMCs. These TCRs come from a woman under 40 in good health and CMV-seropositive.

The CDR3 nucleotides are TGTGCCAGCAGCTTGTGGATGCTAGCGGGAGGGTCGGGACAGGAGCAGTTCTTC. It codes for CASSLWMLAGGSGQEQFF. The chain combines TRBV5-6 with TRBJ2-1; the match to TRBD2 covers 12 bases. The J segment lost 10 bases and the V segment lost 1 base, leaving 15 bases of the junction unmatched. This CDR3 has 18 amino acids. Germline lookup yields CDR1 SGHDT and CDR2 YYEEEE. Together with reference TRBV5-6 and TRBJ2-1, the CDR3 gives the full variable domain: DAGVTQSPTHLIKTRGQQVTLRCSPKSGHDTVSWYQQALGQGPQFIFQYYEEEERQRGNFPDRFSGHQFPNYSSELNVNALLLGDSALYLCASSLWMLAGGSGQEQFFGPGTRLTVL.

The chain joins TRBV9 to TRBJ2-7; 14 bases agree with TRBD2. The CDR3 spans 14 residues. Trimming at V came to 4 bases and at J to 9 bases, leaving 6 bases not matched to a gene. In germline, CDR1 is SGDLS, CDR2 YYNGEE. The CDR3 loop reads CASSPGLAGVVQYF. CDR3 sequence (DNA): TGTGCCAGCAGCCCGGGACTAGCGGGAGTGGTGCAGTACTTC.

This sequence joins TRBV4-3 and TRBJ1-4; tentatively, D is TRBD1 (5 bases). The length of the CDR3 is 15 residues. Germline assignment: CDR1 LGHNA and CDR2 YSLEER. V lost 0 bases and J 6 bases, leaving 11 bases between the germline ends. CDR3 region: CASSQDTGRDEKLFF. The CDR3 nucleotides read TGCGCCAGCAGCCAAGACACAGGCCGAGATGAAAAACTGTTTTTT.

This rearrangement joins TRBV29-1 to TRBJ2-1; 7 positions agree with TRBD2. In germline, CDR1 is SQVTM, CDR2 ANQGSEA. This CDR3 is 14 amino acids long. The ends lost 4 bases at V and 5 bases at J; junction bases unmatched: 8. CDR3 nucleotide sequence: TGCAGCGTTGTGCGTTTGCTAGCGGACAATGAGCAGTTCTTC. It yields the protein CSVVRLLADNEQFF.

This chain joins TRBV2 and TRBJ2-1; the D gene is possibly TRBD2 (7 bases). The germline V gene has CDR1 SNHLY and CDR2 FYNNEI. The CDR3 runs 15 residues. V was trimmed by 7 bases and J by 9 bases, leaving 22 bases between them. CDR3 nucleotide sequence: TGTGCCAGCACGAAAGGGGGGGGCGAGTTTAGTGAGCAGTTCTTC. Protein product: CASTKGGGEFSEQFF.

This sequence joins TRBV2 and TRBJ2-1; D perhaps matches TRBD2 (5 bases). V was shortened by 6 bases and J by 4 bases, with 16 bases between the two germline ends. This CDR3 is built from 15 residues. CDR1 and CDR2 (germline): SNHLY, FYNNEI. In DNA form, the CDR3 reads TGTGCCAGCAGATCTCGGGGTTCCATATACAATGAGCAGTTCTTC. This gives the protein CASRSRGSIYNEQFF.

Only one count was recorded for this clone. The V call is TRBV2, the J call TRBJ2-7; 8 bases map to TRBD2. V shed 4 bases and J 7 bases; nucleotides not matched to a gene: 12. The CDR3 covers 15 residues. Germline-derived CDR1 and CDR2 are SNHLY and FYNNEI. The CDR3: CASSASLAGSGEQYF. CDR3 nucleotides: TGTGCCAGCAGTGCCAGCCTAGCGGGTTCGGGGGAGCAGTACTTC. Full variable domain (remainder filled in from reference TRBV2 and TRBJ2-7): EPEVTQTPSHQVTQMGQEVILRCVPISNHLYFYWYRQILGQKVEFLVSFYNNEISEKSEIFDDQFSVERPDGSNFTLKIRSTKLEDSAMYFCASSASLAGSGEQYFGPGTRLTVT.

V and J are TRBV6-6 and TRBJ1-4, with TRBD1 matching over 8 bases. Losses at the gene ends were 4 bases for V and 8 bases for J; bases not matched to a gene: 6. This CDR3 has 14 amino acids. Germline-derived CDR1 and CDR2 are MNHNY and SVGAGI (reference sequence). CDR3 nucleotides: TGTGCCAGCAGTTCTGGACAGGGAGGGGAAAAACTGTTTTTT. As protein: CASSSGQGGEKLFF.